The 19 T cell receptor beta chains below come from one sample, sequenced in a study of T cell changes during pregnancy in multiple sclerosis. Libraries were prepared by immunoSEQ multiplex PCR; TCRdb keeps only in-frame clonotypes and omits some of them. The profile covers tens of thousands of clones, with roughly 92% appearing a single time and just over 2% taken by the ten largest. The starting material was peripheral blood, obtained after pregnancy. The receptor source for this set is a female donor with multiple sclerosis, enrolled in a pregnancy study.

V usage is TRBV5-4 and J usage is TRBJ1-2; no reliable D call. CDR1 is SGHNT, CDR2 YYREEE, per germline (reference sequence). V lost 3 bases to trimming and J lost 7 bases, with 13 bases between them. The CDR3 runs to 13 residues. In nucleotides, the CDR3 is TGTGCCAGCAGCTCCGGACTATTCGGTGGCTACACCTTC. It yields the protein CASSSGLFGGYTF.

The rearrangement links TRBV6-1 to TRBJ1-3, with D uncertain. Deletions cut 10 bases from V and 3 bases from J, with 16 bases between. The CDR3 has 14 residues. The germline CDR1 and CDR2 sequences are MNHNS and SASEGT. This chain's CDR3 is CATLDIALGNTIYF. In DNA, the CDR3 is TGTGCCACCTTAGACATCGCTCTTGGAAACACCATATATTTT.

CDR3 sequence: CASSWRVGPGAEAFF. CDR3 bases: TGCGCCAGCAGCTGGAGGGTAGGGCCGGGGGCTGAAGCTTTCTTT. The V gene is TRBV5-1, the J gene TRBJ1-1; perhaps TRBD1 as D (5 bases). Per germline, CDR1 SGHRS and CDR2 YFSETQ. Trimming removed 3 bases at V and 6 bases at J, with 18 bases between. CDR3 length: 15 residues.

V is TRBV5-6 and J is TRBJ2-7; 7 bases line up with TRBD1. The trim removed 5 bases at V and 2 bases at J, leaving 7 bases unmatched. The CDR3 extends over 14 amino acids. Per the germline V gene, CDR1 is SGHDT and CDR2 is YYEEEE. As DNA, the CDR3 is TGTGCCAGCAGGAAGACAGGGTCTACCTACGAGCAGTACTTC. It specifies CASRKTGSTYEQYF.

The chain carries TRBV28 and TRBJ1-5, with 9 bases fitting TRBD1. The trim removed 5 bases at V and 7 bases at J, leaving 12 bases unmatched. The CDR3 runs to 16 residues. CDR1 is MDHEN, CDR2 SYDVKM, per germline. Here the CDR3 reads CASSASGTGYGQPQHF. CDR3 DNA sequence: TGTGCCAGCAGTGCCTCCGGGACAGGGTACGGCCAGCCCCAGCATTTT.

V usage is TRBV7-3 and J usage is TRBJ1-6, with 7 bases identical to TRBD1. The CDR3 has 15 residues. The germline CDR1 and CDR2 sequences are SGHTA and FQGTGA. The V and J ends lost 5 bases and 7 bases, in that order; junction bases with no gene match: 8. The CDR3 here is CASSLRQDRNSPLHF. The CDR3 DNA sequence: TGTGCCAGCAGCCTGAGACAGGACAGGAATTCACCCCTCCACTTT.

The chain uses TRBV9 and TRBJ1-5; 7 bases are shared with TRBD1. CDR1 and CDR2 (germline): SGDLS, YYNGEE. After removal of 0 bases from V and 6 bases from J, the junction contained 6 bases not matched to a gene. The CDR3 is made up of 15 amino acids. CDR3: CASSVEGAMGQPQHF. The CDR3 bases are TGTGCCAGCAGCGTAGAGGGGGCGATGGGTCAGCCCCAGCATTTT.

The chain joins TRBV29-1 to TRBJ2-7; 10 bases map to TRBD1. CDR1 is SQVTM and CDR2 is ANQGSEA in the germline V gene. This CDR3 has 12 residues. J was trimmed by 5 bases and V by 7 bases; bases with no gene match: 5. The CDR3 loop is CSAGQGGNEQYF. CDR3 bases: TGCAGCGCTGGACAGGGGGGAAACGAGCAGTACTTC.

The chain couples TRBV27 to TRBJ2-7; TRBD1 matches 9 bases. CDR1 and CDR2 from the germline V gene are MNHEY and SMNVEV (reference sequence). This CDR3 has 12 amino acids. With V trimmed by 8 bases and J by 9 bases, 8 bases remained unmatched. In DNA, the CDR3 is TGTGCCAGCGGGAACAGGGGGCGCGGGCAGTACTTC. This sequence encodes CASGNRGRGQYF.

The CDR3 is CASTPGVQETQYF. In DNA form, the CDR3 reads TGTGCCAGCACTCCAGGGGTTCAAGAGACCCAGTACTTC. The chain uses TRBV25-1 and TRBJ2-5; the D gene is possibly TRBD1 (6 bases). Germline CDR1 and CDR2: MGHDK and SYGVNS. CDR3 length: 13 amino acids. Trimming left V 7 bases short and J 2 bases short, with 11 bases between.

As DNA, the CDR3 is TGTGCCAGCAGCTTAGAATTTGGGGACAGACTAGGGGAGACCCAGTACTTC. This gives the protein CASSLEFGDRLGETQYF. This chain joins TRBV11-2 and TRBJ2-5; tentative D call: TRBD1 (7 bases). This CDR3 spans 17 amino acids. Germline CDR1 is SGHAT and CDR2 is FQNNGV. V lost 0 bases, J lost 5 bases, and 19 bases lay in between.

V and J are TRBV5-1 and TRBJ2-1; 9 bases agree with TRBD1. The CDR3 loop spans 17 amino acids. Germline-derived CDR1 and CDR2 are SGHRS and YFSETQ. Trimming took 3 bases from V and 8 from J; bases not matched to a gene: 15. CDR3 protein: CASSSGTGIGSWYEQFF. The CDR3 DNA reads TGCGCCAGCAGCTCGGGGACAGGGATCGGTTCGTGGTATGAGCAGTTCTTC.

The sample holds one count of this clone. The V and J genes are TRBV19 and TRBJ1-3; TRBD1 matches 9 bases. V dropped 6 bases and J dropped 7; count of bases not matched to a gene: 7. Germline loops: CDR1 LNHDA, CDR2 SQIVND (reference sequence). CDR3 size: 14 residues. CDR3 in amino acids: CASSLQGARNTIYF. CDR3 nucleotides: TGTGCCAGTAGCCTACAGGGGGCGAGGAACACCATATATTTT.

V and J are TRBV5-1 and TRBJ1-1, with 10 bases matching TRBD1. Per germline, CDR1 SGHRS and CDR2 YFSETQ. The CDR3 has 12 residues. Unmatched junction bases numbered 6, after V lost 5 bases and J lost 11 bases. The CDR3 spells CASREGTGVAFF. The CDR3 DNA reads as TGCGCCAGCAGGGAAGGGACAGGGGTTGCTTTCTTT.

This chain uses TRBV29-1 with TRBJ2-7, with TRBD2 identical over 8 bases. V shed 0 bases, J shed 5 bases, and the junction held 9 bases outside the gene matches. The germline V gene encodes CDR1 SQVTM and CDR2 ANQGSEA. This CDR3 contains 15 residues. The CDR3 region has the DNA TGCAGCGTTGAAGACCCCGGGGCGGGGGGAAACGAGCAGTACTTC. Its translation: CSVEDPGAGGNEQYF.

The chain couples TRBV5-1 to TRBJ2-5; D possibly corresponds to TRBD1 (5 bases). Trimming took 2 bases from V and 0 from J, leaving 11 bases between them. Germline values: CDR1 SGHRS, CDR2 YFSETQ. The CDR3 runs to 15 residues. CDR3 coding DNA: TGCGCCAGCAGCTTCTTCCTAGGGGACCAAGAGACCCAGTACTTC. This codes for CASSFFLGDQETQYF.

The chain recombines TRBV27 with TRBJ1-1, with D perhaps TRBD1 (6 bases). The CDR3 has 13 amino acids. The germline V gene has CDR1 MNHEY and CDR2 SMNVEV (reference sequence). V lost 3 bases and J 5 bases, leaving 10 bases between the germline ends. CDR3 region: CASSLSQGTEAFF. The CDR3 DNA follows: TGTGCCAGCAGTTTGTCCCAGGGGACTGAAGCTTTCTTT.

This sequence joins TRBV2 and TRBJ1-1, with a tentative D call TRBD1 (6 bases). Germline lookup yields CDR1 SNHLY and CDR2 FYNNEI. Trimming shortened V by 7 bases and J by 6 bases, and 21 bases separated the two germline ends. There are 15 residues in the CDR3. The CDR3 DNA is TGTGCCAGCACCACTTCGGGGGGCAACGAGGCTGAAGCTTTCTTT. The encoded protein is CASTTSGGNEAEAFF.

The chain employs TRBV6-5 and TRBJ1-4; possibly TRBD1 for D (5 bases). V was pared by 2 bases and J by 7 bases, with 17 bases between. The CDR3 spans 16 residues. The V gene's germline CDR1 is MNHEY and CDR2 SVGAGI. The CDR3: CASSYTPGGAAEKLFF. Here the CDR3 DNA reads TGTGCCAGCAGTTACACCCCCGGGGGAGCAGCTGAAAAACTGTTTTTT.